Following are 14 T cell receptor beta chains from one sample sequenced in a study of cytomegalovirus exposure and HLA in healthy donors (dated by TCRdb to about 2017). Receptor amplification or capture employed the immunoSEQ multiplex PCR assay. For the multiplex PCR, a mixture combining 60 forward primers for TCR Vbeta segments and 13 reverse primers for TCR Jbeta segments was used. TCRdb retrieved this table from immuneACCESS and kept in-frame rearrangements only. Not all clones are present; in checked studies, unresolved V genes account for under half, and no reason is known for the remainder. The sample includes tens of thousands of clones, with around 80% observed a single time. The ten most abundant clones make up roughly 2.6% of the sample. Sequenced: PBMCs. The receptor source for this set is a male donor in good health and CMV-seropositive.

The V call is TRBV29-1, the J call TRBJ2-7; D is possibly TRBD1 (5 bases). This CDR3 region has 12 residues. V lost 6 bases and J 2 bases, leaving 11 bases between the germline ends. In germline, CDR1 is SQVTM, CDR2 ANQGSEA. CDR3 in DNA: TGCAGCGTAGAGGACACCGCCTACGAGCAGTACTTC. Translation: CSVEDTAYEQYF.

The rearrangement links TRBV6-5 to TRBJ1-2; 10 bases map to TRBD1. The V gene end was trimmed by 4 bases and the J gene end by 2 bases; junction bases not matched to a gene: 7. The CDR3 sequence is 16 residues long. Germline V gene lookup returns CDR1 MNHEY and CDR2 SVGAGI. CDR3 nucleotide sequence: TGTGCCAGCAGTTTATTCTCGACAGGGGGCAACTATGGCTACACCTTC. It specifies CASSLFSTGGNYGYTF.

This chain links TRBV18 with TRBJ2-6; TRBD1 matches 8 bases. Germline CDR1 reads KGHSH; CDR2 reads LQKENI. CDR3 length: 17 residues. Trimming cost V 3 bases and J 1 base; bases outside gene matches: 5. The CDR3 region has the DNA TGTGCCAGCTCACCCAACAGGGGGATTTCTGGGGCCAACGTCCTGACTTTC. The encoded protein is CASSPNRGISGANVLTF.

The chain couples TRBV7-9 to TRBJ2-1; a weak D match, TRBD1 (6 bases). The CDR3 extends over 15 amino acids. Trimming left V 5 bases short and J 0 bases short, with 11 bases between. In germline, CDR1 is SEHNR, CDR2 FQNEAQ (reference sequence). CDR3 nucleotide sequence: TGTGCCAGCAGCCCCAGGGGTGACTCCTACAATGAGCAGTTCTTC. As protein: CASSPRGDSYNEQFF.

The chain has TRBV7-2 and TRBJ2-3; D perhaps matches TRBD2 (5 bases). The V gene lost 5 bases and the J gene lost 1 base, with 13 bases spanning the gap. Germline lookup yields CDR1 SGHTA and CDR2 FQGNSA. CDR3 length: 15 residues. CDR3 amino acids: CASSQNGVGTDTQYF. The CDR3 nucleotides are TGTGCCAGCAGCCAGAACGGGGTTGGCACAGATACGCAGTATTTT.

This chain links TRBV7-2 with TRBJ2-2; possibly TRBD1 for D (5 bases). Germline CDR1 is SGHTA and CDR2 is FQGNSA. The CDR3 is 15 amino acids. V was shortened by 1 base and J by 3 bases, with 9 bases between the two germline ends. CDR3 sequence reads: CASSLEGWYTGELFF. The CDR3, as DNA: TGTGCCAGCAGCTTAGAGGGGTGGTACACCGGGGAGCTGTTTTTT.

J is TRBJ2-7 and V is TRBV5-4; a weak D match, TRBD2 (6 bases). Trimming took off 3 bases at V and 4 bases at J, with 17 bases between the two ends. Germline CDR1 is SGHNT and CDR2 is YYREEE (reference sequence). CDR3 size: 15 residues. The CDR3 sequence is CASSSRRDATYEQYF. DNA of the CDR3: TGTGCCAGCAGCTCCAGGCGGGACGCCACTTACGAGCAGTACTTC.

The rearrangement uses TRBV6-1 and TRBJ2-3; 9 nucleotides align to TRBD2. J was trimmed by 1 base and V by 7 bases; bases with no gene match: 3. This CDR3 is built from 14 residues. Germline CDR1 reads MNHNS; CDR2 reads SASEGT. CDR3 region: CASTWTSGTDTQYF. The CDR3 region has the DNA TGTGCCAGCACTTGGACTAGCGGCACAGATACGCAGTATTTT.

This chain uses TRBV5-4 with TRBJ2-1; 8 bases are a match to TRBD2. This CDR3 has 14 amino acids. V dropped 2 bases and J dropped 5; count of bases not matched to a gene: 3. Germline V gene data show CDR1 as SGHNT and CDR2 as YYREEE (reference sequence). This CDR3 reads CASSLAGVDNEQFF. CDR3 nucleotides: TGTGCCAGCAGCTTAGCGGGAGTGGACAATGAGCAGTTCTTC.

CDR3 region: CASSLVSGGSSEQYF. The CDR3 DNA reads as TGTGCCAGCAGCTTGGTCTCAGGGGGTTCGTCCGAGCAGTACTTC. The genes are TRBV5-8 and TRBJ2-7, with 7 bases aligning to TRBD1. CDR3 length equals 15 residues. Germline-derived CDR1 and CDR2 are SGHTS and YDEGEE. The V segment lost 0 bases and the J segment 6 bases; nucleotides outside the gene matches: 9.

Only one count was recorded for this clone. V is TRBV19 and J is TRBJ1-5; TRBD1 agrees at 7 bases. The CDR3 loop spans 11 amino acids. CDR1 and CDR2 from the germline V gene are LNHDA and SQIVND (reference sequence). V dropped 11 bases and J dropped 8; count of bases not matched to a gene: 6. Here the CDR3 DNA reads TGTGCCGGAGGGGGCAGTAAGCCCCAGCATTTT. Translating gives CAGGGSKPQHF.

CDR3 coding DNA: TGTGCCAGCAGCCCGCGACGGACAGGCAACCAACTTAACACTGAAGCTTTCTTT. Protein: CASSPRRTGNQLNTEAFF. The gene calls are TRBV9 and TRBJ1-1; 7 bases align to TRBD1. The germline V gene encodes CDR1 SGDLS and CDR2 YYNGEE. V shed 4 bases and J 2 bases; nucleotides not matched to a gene: 17. The CDR3 totals 18 residues.

The chain joins TRBV27 to TRBJ2-1, with 7 bases that match TRBD1. V dropped 8 bases and J dropped 2; count of bases not matched to a gene: 15. The CDR3 contains 17 residues. Germline CDR1 and CDR2: MNHEY and SMNVEV (reference sequence). Here the CDR3 reads CASGPDRAPSPYNEQFF. The CDR3 DNA follows: TGTGCCAGCGGCCCTGACAGGGCCCCCAGCCCCTACAATGAGCAGTTCTTC.

This clone was recorded a few times. The CDR3 DNA sequence: TGTGCCAGCTCACTACTCCCGCGCGAGGCCTACGAGCAGTACTTC. Translating gives CASSLLPREAYEQYF. The chain couples TRBV18 to TRBJ2-7; D remains ambiguous. V was shortened by 4 bases and J by 2 bases, with 15 bases between the two germline ends. Germline V gene lookup returns CDR1 KGHSH and CDR2 LQKENI. This CDR3 is 15 amino acids long.